The 30 T cell receptor beta chains listed next were all sequenced from one sample in a study of T cell responses to AZD1222 COVID-19 vaccine. Assay used: immunoSEQ multiplex PCR; TCRdb lists only in-frame clones, some missing. The table shows over 100,000 clones, with approximately 88% occurring only once. Sequenced material: peripheral blood, taken on day 0 of AZD1222 vaccination. The source of these receptors is an adult in good health.

The chain links TRBV6-2 or TRBV6-3 to TRBJ1-5; maybe TRBD1 (5 bases). The length of the CDR3 is 16 residues. Germline V gives CDR1 MNHEY, CDR2 SVGEGT. Trimming took off 4 bases at V and 4 bases at J, with 17 bases between the two ends. The CDR3 DNA reads as TGTGCCAGCAGTTGGGGGTCGGGGATGGGGAATCAGCCCCAGCATTTT. Residues: CASSWGSGMGNQPQHF.

V and J are TRBV2 and TRBJ1-1; tentative D call: TRBD1 (6 bases). The CDR3 spans 12 residues. Germline values: CDR1 SNHLY, CDR2 FYNNEI. The V gene lost 6 bases and the J gene lost 10 bases, with 15 bases spanning the gap. CDR3 coding DNA: TGTGCCAGCAGCTATTCCGAAGGGGGAGCTTTCTTT. Its protein product is CASSYSEGGAFF.

The chain joins TRBV7-6 to TRBJ1-4; perhaps TRBD1 as D (5 bases). The V end lost 5 bases, the J end lost 8 bases, and 15 bases lay between the germline ends. The CDR3 is 14 amino acids. Germline-derived CDR1 and CDR2 are SGHVS and FNYEAQ. CDR3 sequence: CASSLSGFTEKLFF. The CDR3 DNA reads TGTGCCAGCAGCCTATCAGGGTTTACGGAAAAACTGTTTTTT.

This chain links TRBV3-1 (or the pseudogene TRBV3-2) with TRBJ2-5; 9 positions agree with TRBD2. This CDR3 has 16 residues. The germline V gene encodes CDR1 LGHDT and CDR2 YNNKEL (reference sequence). V lost 4 bases to trimming and J lost 2 bases; unmatched junction nucleotides: 8. The CDR3 DNA follows: TGTGCCAGCAGCCCTGTTGGGACTAGCTGGCAAGAGACCCAGTACTTC. It is translated as CASSPVGTSWQETQYF.

This clone was counted once. The chain has TRBV25-1 and TRBJ1-2; TRBD1 might be the D (5 bases). V was shortened by 4 bases and J by 3 bases, with 18 bases between the two germline ends. The CDR3 covers 16 residues. Germline V gene data show CDR1 as MGHDK and CDR2 as SYGVNS. The CDR3: CASSGYPGTGDYGYTF. DNA for the CDR3: TGTGCCAGCAGTGGCTATCCCGGGACGGGCGACTATGGCTACACCTTC.

The chain links TRBV6-5 to TRBJ2-5, with 7 bases identical to TRBD2. V was clipped by 7 bases and J by 3 bases; unmatched bases: 5. Germline CDR1 and CDR2: MNHEY and SVGAGI. The CDR3 totals 13 residues. CDR3 DNA: TGTGCCAGCACCACCAGCGGGGAAGAGACCCAGTACTTC. Residues: CASTTSGEETQYF.

The gene calls are TRBV30 and TRBJ2-7; D is perhaps TRBD1 (6 bases). V was cut by 2 bases and J by 1 base, with 12 bases left in between. The CDR3 length is 14 residues. CDR1 is GTSNPN, CDR2 SVGIG, per germline (reference sequence). The CDR3 spells CAWSSWDTSYEQYF. In DNA form, the CDR3 reads TGTGCCTGGAGTTCTTGGGACACTTCCTACGAGCAGTACTTC.

The chain uses TRBV7-9 and TRBJ1-3, with 10 bases that match TRBD1. V lost 5 bases and J lost 2; bases outside the gene matches: 3. The CDR3 runs to 15 residues. CDR1 and CDR2 from the germline V gene are SEHNR and FQNEAQ (reference sequence). The chain's CDR3 is CASSKGTGAGNTIYF. As DNA, the CDR3 is TGTGCCAGCAGCAAAGGGACAGGGGCTGGAAACACCATATATTTT.

This clone has only one observation. CDR3 coding DNA: TGTGCCTGGACCGGGGGGCGTGAAAAACTGTTTTTT. It specifies CAWTGGREKLFF. The chain couples TRBV30 to TRBJ1-4, with D tentatively TRBD1 (6 bases). Trimming cost V 4 bases and J 7 bases, with 10 bases left between them. The CDR3 runs 12 residues. Germline CDR1 is GTSNPN and CDR2 is SVGIG (reference sequence). Full variable domain (missing parts from reference TRBV30 and TRBJ1-4): SQTIHQWPATLVQPVGSPLSLECTVEGTSNPNLYWYRQAAGRGLQLLFYSVGIGQISSEVPQNLSASRPQDRQFILSSKKLLLSDSGFYLCAWTGGREKLFFGSGTQLSVL.

This rearrangement joins TRBV5-1 to TRBJ2-3; D possibly uses TRBD1 or TRBD2 (5 bases each). Germline assignment: CDR1 SGHRS and CDR2 YFSETQ. The CDR3 is 19 amino acids. V lost 0 bases, J lost 0 bases, and 20 bases lay in between. Here the CDR3 reads CASSLERGVRRNSTDTQYF. The CDR3 DNA reads TGCGCCAGCAGCTTGGAACGAGGGGTTCGTAGAAATAGCACAGATACGCAGTATTTT.

V is TRBV29-1 and J is TRBJ1-1, with 7 positions matching TRBD1. The junction had 6 bases not matched to a gene; V was cut back by 6 bases and J by 2 bases. Germline V gene sequence: CDR1 SQVTM, CDR2 ANQGSEA. This CDR3 comprises 13 residues. CDR3 amino acids: CSVSRGSNTEAFF. CDR3 DNA: TGCAGCGTATCCAGGGGGAGCAACACTGAAGCTTTCTTT.

The gene calls are TRBV6-5 and TRBJ1-1; D is unresolved. Germline V gene data show CDR1 as MNHEY and CDR2 as SVGAGI. The CDR3 has 13 residues. Trimming stripped 4 bases from V and 5 bases from J, with 11 bases between. The CDR3: CASSSLIGTEAFF. The DNA for the CDR3 is TGTGCCAGCAGTTCCCTTATAGGGACTGAAGCTTTCTTT.

This clone was counted only a few times. The chain carries TRBV5-6 and TRBJ2-5, with 8 bases identical to TRBD2. V gave up 4 bases and J gave up 5 bases; unmatched junction bases: 13. CDR3 length: 16 residues. Germline V gene sequence: CDR1 SGHDT, CDR2 YYEEEE. CDR3 loop: CASSDGGAYSGETQYF. The CDR3 region has the DNA TGTGCCAGCAGCGACGGGGGGGCGTATTCTGGGGAGACCCAGTACTTC.

The chain has TRBV19 and TRBJ1-5, with D maybe TRBD1 (5 bases). Germline values: CDR1 LNHDA, CDR2 SQIVND (reference sequence). V shed 7 bases and J shed 0 bases, with 10 bases lying between them. The CDR3 is made up of 14 amino acids. CDR3 sequence: CASIGTYSNQPQHF. DNA for the CDR3: TGTGCCAGTATTGGGACTTATAGCAATCAGCCCCAGCATTTT.

This sequence joins TRBV14 and TRBJ1-1; TRBD1 agrees at 9 bases. The V and J ends lost 4 bases and 1 base, in that order; junction bases with no gene match: 10. The CDR3 is 17 amino acids. The germline V gene encodes CDR1 SGHDN and CDR2 FVKESK. The CDR3 DNA is TGTGCCAGCAGCCTTCTAACCGGGACAGGGTGGAACACTGAAGCTTTCTTT. Its translation: CASSLLTGTGWNTEAFF.

The gene calls are TRBV9 and TRBJ2-5, with 7 bases aligning to TRBD1. The CDR3 is 14 amino acids. Germline V lookup: CDR1 SGDLS, CDR2 YYNGEE. J gave up 7 bases and V 2 bases, and 8 bases lay outside the gene matches. The CDR3 region has the DNA TGTGCCAGCAGCGTCCCTCGACAGGGTGGGACCCAGTACTTC. Protein product: CASSVPRQGGTQYF.

The rearrangement joins TRBV11-3 to TRBJ2-5, with unresolved D. The V gene lost 2 bases and the J gene lost 0 bases, with 4 bases spanning the gap. Germline CDR1 and CDR2: SGHNT and YENEEA. This CDR3 region has 13 residues. The CDR3 loop reads CASSLSNQETQYF. CDR3 coding DNA: TGTGCCAGCAGCTTAAGCAACCAAGAGACCCAGTACTTC.

V is TRBV18 and J is TRBJ2-3; D is perhaps TRBD2 (6 bases). The CDR3 is 16 amino acids. The germline V gene has CDR1 KGHSH and CDR2 LQKENI. Trimming shortened V by 2 bases and J by 7 bases, and 19 bases separated the two germline ends. In nucleotides, the CDR3 is TGTGCCAGCTCACCAGTCGGGATTGCGGGACGAAATACGCAGTATTTT. Encoded protein: CASSPVGIAGRNTQYF.

This clone occurred once. The rearrangement links TRBV19 to TRBJ2-7, with a tentative D call TRBD2 (5 bases). Trimming removed 1 base from V and 6 bases from J, with 10 bases in between. The germline CDR1 and CDR2 sequences are LNHDA and SQIVND (reference sequence). CDR3 length: 13 residues. The CDR3 loop reads CASSIVAPGEQYF. CDR3 bases: TGTGCCAGTAGTATAGTAGCGCCGGGCGAGCAGTACTTC. Variable domain in full (rest from reference TRBV19 and TRBJ2-7): DGGITQSPKYLFRKEGQNVTLSCEQNLNHDAMYWYRQDPGQGLRLIYYSQIVNDFQKGDIAEGYSVSREKKESFPLTVTSAQKNPTAFYLCASSIVAPGEQYFGPGTRLTVT.

The chain joins TRBV10-3 to TRBJ2-7; 9 bases line up with TRBD1. Looked up from germline, CDR1 is ENHRY and CDR2 is SYGVKD. There are 14 residues in the CDR3. J was trimmed by 2 bases and V by 4 bases; bases with no gene match: 3. CDR3 sequence: CAISGGQGAYEQYF. CDR3 sequence (DNA): TGTGCCATCAGTGGGGGACAGGGTGCCTACGAGCAGTACTTC.

The rearrangement links TRBV27 to TRBJ2-7, with 7 bases matching TRBD1. The germline V gene has CDR1 MNHEY and CDR2 SMNVEV (reference sequence). The CDR3 has 15 amino acids. J gave up 0 bases and V 5 bases, and 7 bases lay outside the gene matches. CDR3 region: CASSLGAGGSYEQYF. In DNA, the CDR3 is TGTGCCAGCAGTCTAGGGGCAGGGGGCTCCTACGAGCAGTACTTC.

In DNA, the CDR3 is TGTGCCAGTAGTATAGAGCTGACCTACGAGCAGTACTTC. Translation: CASSIELTYEQYF. The chain is built from TRBV19 and TRBJ2-7; D unclear. Germline values: CDR1 LNHDA, CDR2 SQIVND (reference sequence). Trimming cost V 0 bases and J 2 bases, with 5 bases left between them. The CDR3 length is 13 residues.

This chain links TRBV14 with TRBJ1-6; the D is unclear. CDR1 is SGHDN and CDR2 is FVKESK in the germline V gene. Deletions cut 2 bases from V and 0 bases from J, with 23 bases between. This CDR3 has 21 amino acids. The CDR3 DNA is TGTGCCAGCAGCCAACATAGGGTCCTCGGTCCTACAAGCTCCTATAATTCACCCCTCCACTTT. This encodes CASSQHRVLGPTSSYNSPLHF. Drawing the rest from reference TRBV14 and TRBJ1-6, the complete variable domain is EAGVTQFPSHSVIEKGQTVTLRCDPISGHDNLYWYRRVMGKEIKFLLHFVKESKQDESGMPNNRFLAERTGGTYSTLKVQPAELEDSGVYFCASSQHRVLGPTSSYNSPLHFGNGTRLTVT.

The chain employs TRBV5-1 and TRBJ1-2; 9 bases align to TRBD1. CDR1 is SGHRS, CDR2 YFSETQ, per germline. Unmatched junction bases numbered 2, after V lost 4 bases and J lost 7 bases. The CDR3 is 12 amino acids. The CDR3 nucleotides read TGCGCCAGCAGCGGGGGACAGGGTGGCTACACCTTC. Residues: CASSGGQGGYTF.

The V call is TRBV4-3, the J call TRBJ1-1, with 9 bases aligning to TRBD1. This CDR3 is 16 amino acids long. J was trimmed by 3 bases and V by 0 bases; bases with no gene match: 5. In germline, CDR1 is LGHNA, CDR2 YSLEER. This CDR3 is CASSQDTRTGDTEAFF. The CDR3 nucleotides are TGCGCCAGCAGCCAAGATACGAGGACAGGGGACACTGAAGCTTTCTTT.

V is TRBV20-1 and J is TRBJ2-3, with a possible D match to TRBD1 (6 bases). This CDR3 comprises 14 residues. Trimming removed 3 bases at V and 1 base at J, with 11 bases between. Germline V CDR1 and CDR2: DFQATT, SNEGSKA (reference sequence). The CDR3 here is CSASAGDGTDTQYF. CDR3 in DNA: TGCAGTGCTAGTGCAGGGGACGGCACAGATACGCAGTATTTT.

The gene calls are TRBV2 and TRBJ1-2; TRBD1 aligns across 7 bases. Trimming cost V 4 bases and J 3 bases; bases outside gene matches: 5. Germline values: CDR1 SNHLY, CDR2 FYNNEI. The CDR3 contains 14 residues. The DNA for the CDR3 is TGTGCCAGCAGTGGGGAAACAGGGGACTATGGCTACACCTTC. Its translation is CASSGETGDYGYTF.

The chain combines TRBV21-1 with TRBJ1-1; no DNA check was done on the table's D call, TRBD1. TRBV21-1 constitutes a pseudogene. The CDR3 runs to 14 residues. The CDR3 protein is CARNLRGGRTEAFF. CDR3 nucleotide sequence: TGTGCCAGGAACCTGAGAGGGGGCCGTACTGAAGCTTTCTTT.

The chain's CDR3 is CALSGGTQETQYF. CDR3 coding DNA: TGTGCCCTAAGCGGGGGGACCCAAGAGACCCAGTACTTC. The chain combines TRBV30 with TRBJ2-5, with 9 bases identical to TRBD2. This CDR3 contains 13 residues. After removal of 8 bases from V and 1 base from J, the junction contained 5 bases not matched to a gene. Germline assignment: CDR1 GTSNPN and CDR2 SVGIG (reference sequence).

The chain has TRBV5-8 and TRBJ2-7, with D possibly being TRBD2 (7 bases). V gave up 1 base and J gave up 7 bases, with 18 bases separating them. This CDR3 is built from 15 residues. Germline V gene sequence: CDR1 SGHTS, CDR2 YDEGEE. The CDR3 DNA sequence: TGTGCCAGCAGCTTGCCGGGGGGCCTGCCTTGGGAGCAGTACTTC. Translating it yields CASSLPGGLPWEQYF.